This T cell receptor beta chain was found in a study of cytomegalovirus exposure and HLA in healthy donors. Study outcomes and limitations: Most TCR beta V segments were productive about 87% or about 30% of the time in an earlier analysis. In a later analysis, an Asian-associated ancestry cluster reportedly showed fewer N-insertions than the approximately 610-donor mean. Some V segments, including TRBV6-2 and TRBV6-3, were excluded as indistinguishable. The authors listed 164 TCR beta chains as cytomegalovirus-associated.

Concerning this clone itself: Its antigen is unidentified.

Germline CDR1 reads SGDLS; CDR2 reads YYNGEE. V gave up 0 bases and J gave up 0 bases, with 14 bases separating them. CDR3 length: 17 amino acids. Vbeta (60) and Jbeta (13) primers were used in the PCR. Here immunoSEQ multiplex PCR was the method, and the copy in TCRdb shows in-frame clones only, minus some. The profile covers 100,000 to 150,000 clones, with 73% appearing a single time and around 4% taken by the ten largest. The clonotype comes from a woman aged 40-49 years in good health and CMV-seronegative. Sequencing used PBMCs. The chain is built from TRBV9 and TRBJ2-3, with D possibly TRBD2 on 6 matching bases. The CDR3, as DNA: TGTGCCAGCAGCGTAGGGCCGGCTAGCGCCAGCACAGATACGCAGTATTTT. Amino acid sequence: CASSVGPASASTDTQYF.